These 9 T cell receptor beta chains were sequenced from one sample in a study of neoadjuvant nivolumab and ipilimumab in lung cancer (dated by TCRdb to the early 2020s). The library was generated by the immunoSEQ multiplex PCR assay. TCRdb mirrors the immuneACCESS table, restricted to in-frame sequences. Some clones are absent from its copies; in checked studies, under half trace to an unresolved V gene, and the reason for the others is unknown. Present in this sample are 15,000 to 20,000 clones, less than 85% of which were seen just once. 8% of the sample is in the top ten clones. Taken with the paper, the label for time point translates to: at surgical resection after neoadjuvant nivolumab +/- ipilimumab. The specimen comprised tumor tissue, sampled after neoadjuvant nivolumab, alone or with ipilimumab, at or shortly before surgery. These receptors were collected from an adult with non-small cell lung cancer.

The rearrangement joins TRBV27 to TRBJ1-2, with TRBD1 matching over 8 bases. The CDR3 sequence is 15 residues long. CDR1 is MNHEY, CDR2 SMNVEV, per germline (reference sequence). The V and J ends lost 3 bases and 4 bases, in that order; junction bases with no gene match: 7. The CDR3 DNA reads as TGTGCCAGCAGTTTGGGTTCGGGACAGGCCTATGGCTACACCTTC. It is translated as CASSLGSGQAYGYTF.

This chain's CDR3 is CASSLGNEQFF. CDR3 DNA sequence: TGTGCCAGCAGCTTGGGAAATGAGCAGTTCTTC. This rearrangement joins TRBV5-6 to TRBJ2-1, with D unresolved. The length of the CDR3 is 11 residues. CDR1 is SGHDT and CDR2 is YYEEEE in the germline V gene. Trimming shortened V by 0 bases and J by 7 bases, and 2 bases separated the two germline ends.

The rearrangement uses TRBV5-1 and TRBJ2-7, with D possibly being TRBD1 (6 bases). CDR3 length: 17 residues. V was trimmed by 6 bases and J by 4 bases, leaving 26 bases between them. Germline loops: CDR1 SGHRS, CDR2 YFSETQ. DNA for the CDR3: TGCGCCAGCACGGAGCAGGGGCCAACACGACCCCCTTACGAGCAGTACTTC. Translating it yields CASTEQGPTRPPYEQYF.

The chain couples TRBV2 to TRBJ2-1; D possibly corresponds to TRBD1 (5 bases). There are 14 residues in the CDR3. Between the trimmed V and J ends, which lost 2 bases and 9 bases, there was a span of 14 bases. Germline V gives CDR1 SNHLY, CDR2 FYNNEI. The CDR3 sequence is CASSEQGPTPEQFF. CDR3 DNA: TGTGCCAGCAGTGAACAGGGCCCGACCCCTGAGCAGTTCTTC.

This clone was detected only once. The chain uses TRBV7-3 and TRBJ1-6; 7 bases align to TRBD1. Per the germline V gene, CDR1 is SGHTA and CDR2 is FQGTGA. The CDR3 contains 13 residues. The V segment lost 5 bases and the J segment 7 bases; nucleotides outside the gene matches: 2. This CDR3 is CASSATGNSPLHF. CDR3 in DNA: TGTGCCAGCAGCGCGACAGGGAATTCACCCCTCCACTTT.

This clone was seen just once. In DNA form, the CDR3 reads TGTGCCAGCAGCTCCGGACAGGGGGCTGCGAACACTGAAGCTTTCTTT. Translating gives CASSSGQGAANTEAFF. J is TRBJ1-1 and V is TRBV11-3, with 11 bases fitting TRBD1. The V gene end was trimmed by 4 bases and the J gene end by 1 base; junction bases not matched to a gene: 5. The CDR3 loop spans 16 amino acids. The germline V gene encodes CDR1 SGHNT and CDR2 YENEEA.

The rearrangement joins TRBV2 to TRBJ1-6, with 8 nucleotides matching TRBD1. CDR1 is SNHLY and CDR2 is FYNNEI in the germline V gene. The CDR3 sequence is 14 residues long. Germline trimming cut 6 bases from V and 10 bases from J; bases unmatched to any gene: 8. The CDR3 sequence is CASRPGQVLSPLHF. DNA for the CDR3: TGTGCCAGCAGGCCGGGACAGGTCCTCTCACCCCTCCACTTT.

This chain links TRBV27 with TRBJ2-5; 8 nucleotides match TRBD1. CDR1 is MNHEY, CDR2 SMNVEV, per germline (reference sequence). V gave up 2 bases and J gave up 2 bases; unmatched junction bases: 1. The CDR3 loop spans 14 amino acids. CDR3 sequence: CASSLRDRQETQYF. The DNA of the CDR3 is TGTGCCAGCAGTTTAAGGGACAGGCAAGAGACCCAGTACTTC.

V is TRBV30 and J is TRBJ2-7; TRBD1 aligns across 8 bases. The CDR3 runs 14 residues. Germline V CDR1 and CDR2: GTSNPN, SVGIG (reference sequence). Losses at the gene ends were 0 bases for V and 3 bases for J; bases not matched to a gene: 4. The chain's CDR3 is CAWSVGQGIYEQYF. CDR3 sequence (DNA): TGTGCCTGGAGTGTTGGACAGGGTATCTACGAGCAGTACTTC.